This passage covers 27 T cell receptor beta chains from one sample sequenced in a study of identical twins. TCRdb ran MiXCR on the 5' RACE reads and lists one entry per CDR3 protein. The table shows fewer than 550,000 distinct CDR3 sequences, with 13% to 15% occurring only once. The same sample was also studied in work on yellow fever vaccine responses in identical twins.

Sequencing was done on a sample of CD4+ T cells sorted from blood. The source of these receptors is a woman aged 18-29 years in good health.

The CDR3 nucleotides are TGCGCCAGCAGCTTGGCCGGGGGACACTCCTACGAGCAGTACTTC. Residues: CASSLAGGHSYEQYF. The V gene is TRBV5-1, the J gene TRBJ2-7, with D perhaps given as TRBD1 or TRBD2 (6 bases each). Germline CDR1 is SGHRS and CDR2 is YFSETQ. The CDR3 totals 15 residues. V was cut by 0 bases and J by 0 bases, with 10 bases left in between. The full variable domain, with the rest looked up from reference TRBV5-1 and TRBJ2-7, is KAGVTQTPRYLIKTRGQQVTLSCSPISGHRSVSWYQQTPGQGLQFLFEYFSETQRNKGNFPGRFSGRQFSNSRSEMNVSTLELGDSALYLCASSLAGGHSYEQYFGPGTRLTVT.

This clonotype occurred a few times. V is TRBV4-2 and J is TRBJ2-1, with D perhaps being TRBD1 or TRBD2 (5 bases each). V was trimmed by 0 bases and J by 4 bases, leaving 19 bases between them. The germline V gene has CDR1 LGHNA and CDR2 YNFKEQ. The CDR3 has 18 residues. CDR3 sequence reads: CASSQDQTRDDHYNEQFF. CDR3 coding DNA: TGTGCCAGCAGCCAAGATCAGACCCGGGACGATCATTACAATGAGCAGTTCTTC.

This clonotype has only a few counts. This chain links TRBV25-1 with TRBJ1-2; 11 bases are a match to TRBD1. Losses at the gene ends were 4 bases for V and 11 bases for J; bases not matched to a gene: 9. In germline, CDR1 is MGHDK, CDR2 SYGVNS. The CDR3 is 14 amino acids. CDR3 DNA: TGTGCCAGCAGTGCCATCGGACAGGGGGCACATTACACCTTC. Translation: CASSAIGQGAHYTF.

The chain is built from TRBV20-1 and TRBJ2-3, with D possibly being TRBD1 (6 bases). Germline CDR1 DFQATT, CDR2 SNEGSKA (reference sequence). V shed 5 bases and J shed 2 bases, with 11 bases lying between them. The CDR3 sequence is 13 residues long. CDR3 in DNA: TGCAGTGCTGGCCGGGACATCACAGATACGCAGTATTTT. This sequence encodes CSAGRDITDTQYF.

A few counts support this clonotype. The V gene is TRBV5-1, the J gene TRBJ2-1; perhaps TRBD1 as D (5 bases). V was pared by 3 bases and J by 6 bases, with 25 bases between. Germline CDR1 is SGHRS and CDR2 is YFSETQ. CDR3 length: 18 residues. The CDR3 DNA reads TGCGCCAGCAGCTCCTTAACAGGAATCCCCGTCGTAGCCAATGAGCAGTTCTTC. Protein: CASSSLTGIPVVANEQFF. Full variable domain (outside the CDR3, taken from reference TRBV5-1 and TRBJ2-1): KAGVTQTPRYLIKTRGQQVTLSCSPISGHRSVSWYQQTPGQGLQFLFEYFSETQRNKGNFPGRFSGRQFSNSRSEMNVSTLELGDSALYLCASSSLTGIPVVANEQFFGPGTRLTVL.

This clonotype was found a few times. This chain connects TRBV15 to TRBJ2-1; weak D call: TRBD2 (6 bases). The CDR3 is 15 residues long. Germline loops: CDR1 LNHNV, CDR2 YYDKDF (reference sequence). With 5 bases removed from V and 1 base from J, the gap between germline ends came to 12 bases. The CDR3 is CATSGTVSSYNEQFF. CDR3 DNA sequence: TGTGCCACCAGCGGGACTGTTTCTTCCTACAATGAGCAGTTCTTC.

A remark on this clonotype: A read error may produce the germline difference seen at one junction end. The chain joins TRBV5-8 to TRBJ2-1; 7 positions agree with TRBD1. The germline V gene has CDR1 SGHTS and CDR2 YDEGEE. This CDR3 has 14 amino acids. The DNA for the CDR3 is TGTGCCAGCAGCTTAGTCGGTCTAGGACAGGCAAGTTGGTTC. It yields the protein CASSLVGLGQASWF.

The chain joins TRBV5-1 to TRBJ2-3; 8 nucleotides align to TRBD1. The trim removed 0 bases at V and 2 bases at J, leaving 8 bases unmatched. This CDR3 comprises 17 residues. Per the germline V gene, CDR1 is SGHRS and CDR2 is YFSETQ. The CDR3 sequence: CASSLALQGDPTDTQYF. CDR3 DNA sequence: TGCGCCAGCAGCTTGGCGCTACAGGGGGACCCCACAGATACGCAGTATTTT.

CDR3 nucleotide sequence: TGTGCCCTCGCAAGAGTTGTGGCAGGTCCCCAAACTAACTATGGCTACACCTTC. Protein: CALARVVAGPQTNYGYTF. This chain links TRBV3-1 with TRBJ1-2; D not resolved. The V gene lost 11 bases and the J gene lost 0 bases, with 28 bases spanning the gap. Germline CDR1 is LGHDT and CDR2 is YNNKEL (reference sequence). The CDR3 contains 18 residues.

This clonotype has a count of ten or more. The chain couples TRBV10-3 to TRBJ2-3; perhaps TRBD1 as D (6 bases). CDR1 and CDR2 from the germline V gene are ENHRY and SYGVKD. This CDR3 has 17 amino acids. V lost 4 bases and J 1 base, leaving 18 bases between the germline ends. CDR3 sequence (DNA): TGTGCCATCAGTGGAAACTTTACAGGGTCGGGCACAGATACGCAGTATTTT. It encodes CAISGNFTGSGTDTQYF.

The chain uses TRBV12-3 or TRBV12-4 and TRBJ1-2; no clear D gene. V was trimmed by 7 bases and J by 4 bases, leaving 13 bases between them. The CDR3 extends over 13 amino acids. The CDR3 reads CASTTTVGYGYTF. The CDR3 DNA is TGTGCCAGCACCACTACGGTGGGCTATGGCTACACCTTC.

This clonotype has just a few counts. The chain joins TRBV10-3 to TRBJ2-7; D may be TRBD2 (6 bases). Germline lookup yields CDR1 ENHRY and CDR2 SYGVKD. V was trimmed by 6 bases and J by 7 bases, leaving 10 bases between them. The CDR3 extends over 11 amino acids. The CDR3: CAISPGGEQYV. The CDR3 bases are TGTGCCATCAGCCCCGGGGGAGAGCAGTACGTC.

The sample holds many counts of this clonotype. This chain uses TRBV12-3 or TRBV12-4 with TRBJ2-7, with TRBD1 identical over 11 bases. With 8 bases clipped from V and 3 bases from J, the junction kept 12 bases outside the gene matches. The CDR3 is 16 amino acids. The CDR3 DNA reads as TGTGCCAGCGAACCCGGGACAGGGGGATTCATCTACGAGCAGTACTTC. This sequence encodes CASEPGTGGFIYEQYF.

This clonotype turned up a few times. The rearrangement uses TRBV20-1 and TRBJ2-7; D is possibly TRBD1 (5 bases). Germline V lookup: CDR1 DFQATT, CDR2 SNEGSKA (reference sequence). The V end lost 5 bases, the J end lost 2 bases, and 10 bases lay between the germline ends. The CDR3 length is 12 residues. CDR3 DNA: TGCAGTGCTTGCGACAGTACCTACGAGCAGTACTTC. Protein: CSACDSTYEQYF.

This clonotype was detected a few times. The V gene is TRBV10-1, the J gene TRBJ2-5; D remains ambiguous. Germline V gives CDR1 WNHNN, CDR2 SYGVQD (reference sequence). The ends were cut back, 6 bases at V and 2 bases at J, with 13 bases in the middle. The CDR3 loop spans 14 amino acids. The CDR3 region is CASSLGPEQETQYF. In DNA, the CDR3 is TGCGCCAGCAGCTTAGGACCGGAACAAGAGACCCAGTACTTC.

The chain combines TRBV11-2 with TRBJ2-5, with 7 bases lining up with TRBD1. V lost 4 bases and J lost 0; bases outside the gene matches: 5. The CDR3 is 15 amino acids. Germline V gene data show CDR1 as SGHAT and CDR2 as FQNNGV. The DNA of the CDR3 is TGTGCCAGCAGCTCAGGGACAGCGTACCAAGAGACCCAGTACTTC. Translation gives CASSSGTAYQETQYF. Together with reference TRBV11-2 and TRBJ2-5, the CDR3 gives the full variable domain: EAGVAQSPRYKIIEKRQSVAFWCNPISGHATLYWYQQILGQGPKLLIQFQNNGVVDDSQLPKDRFSAERLKGVDSTLKIQPAKLEDSAVYLCASSSGTAYQETQYFGPGTRLLVL.

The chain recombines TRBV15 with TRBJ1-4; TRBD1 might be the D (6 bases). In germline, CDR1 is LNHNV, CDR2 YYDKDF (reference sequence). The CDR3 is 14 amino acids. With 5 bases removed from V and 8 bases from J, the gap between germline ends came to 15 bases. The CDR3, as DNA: TGTGCCACCAGCGGTCCTTCGGGGACAGAAAAACTGTTTTTT. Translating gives CATSGPSGTEKLFF.

For the CDR3, the DNA is TGCAGTGCTAGAGATGGGGGGGGCGCAGGCACTGAAGCTTTCTTT. Its translation is CSARDGGGAGTEAFF. J is TRBJ1-1 and V is TRBV20-1; D might be TRBD1 (6 bases). This CDR3 spans 15 amino acids. Germline assignment: CDR1 DFQATT and CDR2 SNEGSKA (reference sequence). V was trimmed by 0 bases and J by 4 bases, leaving 15 bases between them.

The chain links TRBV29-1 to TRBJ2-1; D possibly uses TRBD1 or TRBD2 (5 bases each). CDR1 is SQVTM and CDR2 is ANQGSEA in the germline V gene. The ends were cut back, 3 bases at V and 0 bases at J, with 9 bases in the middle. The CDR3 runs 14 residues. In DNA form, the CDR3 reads TGCAGCGTTGACGGGACGAGCTCCTACAATGAGCAGTTCTTC. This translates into CSVDGTSSYNEQFF.

CDR3 nucleotides: TGTGCCAGCAGCTTAGTCAGGGGAGGACCCCAGCATTTT. Protein: CASSLVRGGPQHF. The V and J genes are TRBV11-1 and TRBJ1-5; maybe TRBD1 (6 bases). Germline CDR1 and CDR2: SGHAT and FQDESV (reference sequence). The CDR3 loop spans 13 amino acids. Trimming took 1 base from V and 10 from J, leaving 11 bases between them.

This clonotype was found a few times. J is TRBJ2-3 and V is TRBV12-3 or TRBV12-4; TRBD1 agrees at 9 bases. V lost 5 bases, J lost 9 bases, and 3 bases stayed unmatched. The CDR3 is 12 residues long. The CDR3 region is CASSAGQGTQYF. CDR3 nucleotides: TGTGCCAGCAGTGCGGGACAGGGAACGCAGTATTTT.

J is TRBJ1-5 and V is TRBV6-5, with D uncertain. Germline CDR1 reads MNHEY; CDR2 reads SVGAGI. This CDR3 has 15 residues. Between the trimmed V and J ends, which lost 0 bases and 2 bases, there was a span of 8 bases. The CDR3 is CASSYSALGNQPQHF. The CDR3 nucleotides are TGTGCCAGCAGTTACTCGGCGTTGGGCAATCAGCCCCAGCATTTT.

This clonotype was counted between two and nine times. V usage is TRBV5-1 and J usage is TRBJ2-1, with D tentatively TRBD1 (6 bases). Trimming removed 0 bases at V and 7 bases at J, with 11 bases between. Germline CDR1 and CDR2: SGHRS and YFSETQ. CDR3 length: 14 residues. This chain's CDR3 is CASSLDRALNEQFF. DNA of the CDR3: TGCGCCAGCAGCTTGGACAGGGCCTTGAATGAGCAGTTCTTC.

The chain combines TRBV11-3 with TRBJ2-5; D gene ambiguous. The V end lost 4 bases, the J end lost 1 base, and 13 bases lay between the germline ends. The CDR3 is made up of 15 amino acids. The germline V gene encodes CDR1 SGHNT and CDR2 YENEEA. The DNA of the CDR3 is TGTGCCAGCAGCTCCAGGTGGGCCCCCCAAGAGACCCAGTACTTC. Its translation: CASSSRWAPQETQYF.

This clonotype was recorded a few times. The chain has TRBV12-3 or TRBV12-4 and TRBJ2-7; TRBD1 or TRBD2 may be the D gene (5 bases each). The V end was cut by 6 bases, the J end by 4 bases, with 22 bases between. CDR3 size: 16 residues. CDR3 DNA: TGTGCCAGCAGCGGGGTTGGGACGCAGGGAGCGTACGAGCAGTACTTC. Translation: CASSGVGTQGAYEQYF.

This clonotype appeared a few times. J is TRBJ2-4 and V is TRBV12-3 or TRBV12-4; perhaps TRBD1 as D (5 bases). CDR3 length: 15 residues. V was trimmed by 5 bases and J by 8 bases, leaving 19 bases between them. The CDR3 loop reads CASSALGAVVDIQYF. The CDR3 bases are TGTGCCAGCAGTGCCTTAGGGGCGGTCGTAGACATTCAGTACTTC.

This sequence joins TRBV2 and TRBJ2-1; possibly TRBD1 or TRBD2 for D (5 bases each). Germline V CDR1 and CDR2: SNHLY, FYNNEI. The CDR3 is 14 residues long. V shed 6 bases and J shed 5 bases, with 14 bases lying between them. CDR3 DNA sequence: TGTGCCAGCAGGCGAGAGGGGACCAACAATGAGCAGTTCTTC. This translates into CASRREGTNNEQFF.